This TCR beta chain was identified in a study of beta chain features in type 1 diabetes. For this clone: Its antigen is unidentified.

Germline assignment: CDR1 SQVTM and CDR2 ANQGSEA. V shed 7 bases and J shed 1 base, with 17 bases lying between them. CDR3 length equals 16 residues. General study points: Among patients, naive, central memory and Treg TCRB repertoires appeared more similar than among healthy donors.

The sequenced template was cDNA made from the entire isolated RNA. Measured with immunoSEQ multiplex PCR; TCRdb has only the in-frame clones, and not every one. The table records 350,000 to 450,000 clones, approximately 15% of them present only once. Isolation of CD4+ naive, central memory, regulatory and stem cell-like memory cells was achieved by sorting via CD45RO/CCR7/CD25/CD127/CD95/CD27. Sequenced: naive CD4+ T cells from blood. The origin of this receptor is a man aged 25 to 40 in good health. This chain connects TRBV29-1 to TRBJ2-6, with D possibly matching TRBD1 (6 bases). This CDR3 is CSAWTPRGSGANVLTF. CDR3 nucleotides: TGCAGCGCCTGGACACCCAGGGGATCTGGGGCCAACGTCCTGACTTTC.